The rows below give T cell receptor beta chains drawn from one sample of a study of T cells in Graves' hyperthyroidism and ophthalmopathy. TCRdb reprocessed the multiplex PCR reads via MiXCR and lists one record per CDR3 protein. The table records fewer than 350,000 distinct CDR3 sequences, roughly 23% of them present only once. Sample: blood. These receptors were taken from a woman in her forties or fifties with Graves' hyperthyroidism. The CDR3 runs from the conserved cysteine through the conserved F or W. A D gene is named only where the DNA matches it firmly. A row's size may be missing; if present it is once, few, many or a size class.

v_call	cdr3_length	clone_size	d_call	j_call	cdr3_nt	cdr3_aa
TRBV6-4	15	few	TRBD2	TRBJ2-3	TGTGCCAGCAGCCGACTAGCGGGGGGCGGAGATACGCAGTATTTT	CASSRLAGGGDTQYF
TRBV6-1	12	few	-	TRBJ2-1	TGTGCCAGCAGGAAAAATTACAATGAGCAGTTCTTC	CASRKNYNEQFF
TRBV11-1	12	-	-	TRBJ2-2	TGTACCAGCAGCTCCCAAACCGGGGAGCTGTTTTTT	CTSSSQTGELFF
TRBV13	15	many	TRBD1	TRBJ2-3	TGTGCCAGCAGCTTACGACAGGGGGTTTCGGATACGCAGTATTTT	CASSLRQGVSDTQYF
TRBV28	15	many	TRBD1	TRBJ1-2	TGTGCCAGCCGCAATCCCGGGACAGGGGGGGATGGCTACACCTTC	CASRNPGTGGDGYTF
TRBV7-9	16	-	-	TRBJ1-2	TGTGCCAGCAGCCCCCGGACTGCTGAGAGGGGTTATGGCTACACCTTC	CASSPRTAERGYGYTF
TRBV20-1	15	-	-	TRBJ2-7	TGCAGTGCTGGAGATCTTCTGAAGAGCTCCTACGAGCAGTACTTC	CSAGDLLKSSYEQYF
TRBV24-1	15	many	TRBD1	TRBJ1-2	TGTGCCACCAGTGACTCCCCCAGGGGGACCTATGGCTACACCTTC	CATSDSPRGTYGYTF
TRBV7-8	13	many	-	TRBJ1-2	TGTGCCAGCAGCTCCCCAGGGGCCTATGGCTACACCTTC	CASSSPGAYGYTF
TRBV27	18	-	-	TRBJ1-2	TGTGCCAGCAGTTTTCATCACAAGTTGACGGGGGCAGGCTATGGCTACACCTTC	CASSFHHKLTGAGYGYTF
TRBV28	14	few	TRBD2	TRBJ2-7	TGTGCCAGCAGTGACAGCGGGAGCGAATACGAGCAGTACTTC	CASSDSGSEYEQYF
TRBV5-1	17	many	-	TRBJ2-2	TGCGCCAGCAGCGCCGACTCTCGCGGGTCTTACACCGGGGAGCTGTTTTTT	CASSADSRGSYTGELFF
TRBV7-3	15	many	TRBD2	TRBJ2-5	TGTGCCAGCAGCTCCGGGGGGGTGGGGGAAGAGACCCAGTACTTC	CASSSGGVGEETQYF
TRBV9	15	-	TRBD1	TRBJ1-6	TGTGCCAGCAGCGTGGGGACAGGGGAGGAGTCACCCCTCCACTTT	CASSVGTGEESPLHF
TRBV30	16	-	TRBD2	TRBJ2-3	TGTGCCTGGACCCAGGGGCTAGCGGGGGGGCCAGATACGCAGTATTTT	CAWTQGLAGGPDTQYF
TRBV27	15	-	-	TRBJ1-5	TGTGCCAGCAGTTTATCGAGATTAGGGAATCAGCCCCAGCATTTT	CASSLSRLGNQPQHF
TRBV30	14	many	-	TRBJ2-3	TGTGCCTGGAGTGTACGACGGACATCAGATACGCAGTATTTT	CAWSVRRTSDTQYF
TRBV20-1	13	many	-	TRBJ2-5	TGCAGTGCTAGGGACATCTCTGGAGAGACCCAGTACTTC	CSARDISGETQYF
TRBV6-1	16	many	TRBD2	TRBJ2-1	TGTGCCAGCCTGGGGGGGGAAGCGGGGGACCACAATGAGCAGTTCTTC	CASLGGEAGDHNEQFF
TRBV5-8	13	many	-	TRBJ1-1	TGTGCCAGCAGGGGGGACGGAAGGTATGAAGCTTTCTTT	CASRGDGRYEAFF
TRBV7-9	11	-	-	TRBJ2-7	TGTGCCAGCAGCCGCGTATACGAGCAGTACTTC	CASSRVYEQYF
TRBV5-1	12	few	-	TRBJ2-5	TGCGCCAGCAGCTCTAGGTGGGAGACCCAGTACTTC	CASSSRWETQYF
TRBV30	13	many	-	TRBJ2-2	TGTGCCTGGAGTGTCCCCGGGAGAAGGGAGCTGTTTTTT	CAWSVPGRRELFF
TRBV2	14	many	-	TRBJ2-1	TGTGCCAGCAGCCGTGGGGGACTGCTCAATGAGCAGTTCTTC	CASSRGGLLNEQFF
TRBV6-1	12	many	-	TRBJ1-2	TGTGCCAGCGGGAGAGCTAACTATGGCTACACCTTC	CASGRANYGYTF
TRBV2	14	many	-	TRBJ2-2	TGTGCCAGCAGTTTTGACACCCATTCGGAGGAGCTGTTTTTT	CASSFDTHSEELFF
TRBV11-2	14	many	-	TRBJ1-1	TGTGCCAGCAGCTTTCCACGGATGAACACTGAAGCTTTCTTT	CASSFPRMNTEAFF
TRBV20-1	14	many	-	TRBJ2-1	TGCAGTGCTAAAAGTTCAGGGAGGTTTGATGAGCAGTTCTTC	CSAKSSGRFDEQFF
TRBV28	17	-	TRBD1	TRBJ1-5	TGTGCCAGCAGCGAAGATCGCGGACAGGGAAGCAATCAGCCCCAGCATTTT	CASSEDRGQGSNQPQHF
TRBV6-5	12	many	-	TRBJ2-1	TGTGCCAGCAGTTACACCGGGAATGAGCAGTTCTTC	CASSYTGNEQFF
TRBV5-4	15	-	TRBD1	TRBJ2-1	TGTGCCAGCAGTTCCATCTCACAGGGGGCCAATGAGCAGTTCTTC	CASSSISQGANEQFF